The entry that follows covers one TCR beta chain sequence. TCRdb's table, derived via immunoSEQ multiplex PCR, lists solely in-frame clones and lacks some. The table records around 1.4 million clones, 97% to 99% of them present only once. The record originates from a study of shared clonotypes between healthy human individuals. The overall study: Samples came from a couple of female and a few male donors aged 18 to 49.

The CDR3 covers 17 residues. CDR1 and CDR2 from the germline V gene are MDHEN and SYDVKM. V was trimmed by 7 bases and J by 6 bases, leaving 25 bases between them. Nashville, Tennessee was home to all donors, who were Caucasian adults. The sequence came from a man aged 30 to 45 in good health. The sequenced material came from naive CD4+ T cells sorted from blood. Regarding subset: CD45RA+ positively selected. The chain combines TRBV28 with TRBJ1-5; D call uncertain. Here the CDR3 DNA reads TGTGCCAGCAAATCGGGAGAACGCGGGGATTGGGGTCAGCCCCAGCATTTT. This translates into CASKSGERGDWGQPQHF.